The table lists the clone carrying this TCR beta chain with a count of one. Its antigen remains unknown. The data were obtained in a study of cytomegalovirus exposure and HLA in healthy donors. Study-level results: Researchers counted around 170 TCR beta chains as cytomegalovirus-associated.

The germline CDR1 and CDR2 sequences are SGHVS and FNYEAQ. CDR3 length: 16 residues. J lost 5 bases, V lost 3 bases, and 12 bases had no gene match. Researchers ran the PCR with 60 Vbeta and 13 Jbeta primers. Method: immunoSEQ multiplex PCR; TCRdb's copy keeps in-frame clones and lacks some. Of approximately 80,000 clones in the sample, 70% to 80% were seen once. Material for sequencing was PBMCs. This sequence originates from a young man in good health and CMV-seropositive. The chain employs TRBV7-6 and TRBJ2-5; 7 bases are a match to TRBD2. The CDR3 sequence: CASSFESSGAGETQYF. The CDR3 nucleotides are TGTGCCAGCAGCTTCGAATCCAGCGGGGCCGGGGAGACCCAGTACTTC.